This passage covers 24 T cell receptor beta chains from one sample sequenced in a study of blood T cell repertoires in COVID-19 (TCRdb year 2020). Library preparation employed the immunoSEQ multiplex PCR assay. Drawn from immuneACCESS, this table holds only the in-frame rearrangements with V and J called that TCRdb kept. Clones are partly lost; checked studies trace under half to an unresolved V gene and leave the rest unexplained. Across this sample there are fewer than 300,000 clones, with about 89% seen only once. The ten largest account for roughly 0.8% of the sample. Sequencing was carried out using peripheral blood. All receptors derive from a man aged 25 to 45 with acute or convalescent COVID-19.

This chain joins TRBV29-1 and TRBJ1-5, with 8 bases fitting TRBD1. Germline CDR1 reads SQVTM; CDR2 reads ANQGSEA. After removal of 4 bases from V and 5 bases from J, the junction contained 10 bases not matched to a gene. The CDR3 consists of 15 residues. The CDR3 is CSVAFGSRGHQPQHF. The DNA of the CDR3 is TGCAGCGTTGCTTTTGGTTCCAGGGGGCATCAGCCCCAGCATTTT. Full variable domain (outside the CDR3, taken from reference TRBV29-1 and TRBJ1-5): SAVISQKPSRDICQRGTSLTIQCQVDSQVTMMFWYRQQPGQSLTLIATANQGSEATYESGFVIDKFPISRPNLTFSTLTVSNMSPEDSSIYLCSVAFGSRGHQPQHFGDGTRLSIL.

This clone has just one count. V gene TRBV7-9 combines with J gene TRBJ2-7, with D possibly TRBD2 on 6 matching bases. Trimming pared 2 bases from V and 4 bases from J, leaving 18 bases between. The germline V gene has CDR1 SEHNR and CDR2 FQNEAQ (reference sequence). The CDR3 consists of 16 residues. The CDR3 region has the DNA TGTGCCAGCAGCTTAATCGGGTTAGCGGAACCTTACGAGCAGTACTTC. Protein sequence: CASSLIGLAEPYEQYF.

The gene calls are TRBV5-1 and TRBJ1-6, with D possibly being TRBD1 (5 bases). The V gene lost 1 base and the J gene lost 12 bases, with 11 bases spanning the gap. The germline V gene has CDR1 SGHRS and CDR2 YFSETQ. The CDR3 sequence is 13 residues long. The CDR3 nucleotides read TGCGCCAGCAGCTTGAACCTCAGGGAACCCCTCCACTTT. This codes for CASSLNLREPLHF.

The chain combines TRBV5-1 with TRBJ1-1; D may be TRBD1 (5 bases). Germline-derived CDR1 and CDR2 are SGHRS and YFSETQ. V was cut by 5 bases and J by 0 bases, with 17 bases left in between. The CDR3 is made up of 16 amino acids. The CDR3 bases are TGCGCCAGCAGTTTCCTCACGGGGGGGTTGAACACTGAAGCTTTCTTT. This translates into CASSFLTGGLNTEAFF.

This clone was observed a single time. The chain recombines TRBV6-4 with TRBJ2-3, with TRBD2 matching over 11 bases. CDR1 and CDR2 from the germline V gene are MRHNA and SNTAGT. The length of the CDR3 is 15 residues. Trimming cost V 6 bases and J 5 bases; bases outside gene matches: 7. The CDR3 reads CASSPTSGSGDTQYF. CDR3 coding DNA: TGTGCCAGCAGCCCCACTAGCGGGAGTGGAGATACGCAGTATTTT.

This chain links TRBV7-9 with TRBJ1-1; D uncertain. Germline CDR1 SEHNR, CDR2 FQNEAQ (reference sequence). Trimming pared 2 bases from V and 0 bases from J, leaving 10 bases between. CDR3 size: 15 residues. For the CDR3, the DNA is TGTGCCAGCAGCTTAATGGGCAGTCTGAACACTGAAGCTTTCTTT. Protein: CASSLMGSLNTEAFF.

To note about this clone: Other DNA sequences in this specimen translate into the identical CDR3. The gene calls are TRBV3-1 (or the pseudogene TRBV3-2) and TRBJ1-1; D not certain. This CDR3 region has 13 residues. The V and J ends lost 0 bases and 4 bases respectively, with 6 bases between them. The germline gives CDR1 LGHDT, CDR2 YNNKEL (reference sequence). The CDR3 is CASSQELRTEAFF. CDR3 DNA: TGTGCCAGCAGCCAAGAACTCCGCACTGAAGCTTTCTTT.

This rearrangement joins TRBV19 to TRBJ1-2; no clear D gene. There are 15 residues in the CDR3. Germline V gives CDR1 LNHDA, CDR2 SQIVND (reference sequence). The germline V and J ends were trimmed by 3 bases and 3 bases, with 14 bases remaining between them. The CDR3 spells CASSIVDGGYYGYTF. In DNA, the CDR3 is TGTGCCAGTAGTATCGTAGACGGAGGGTACTATGGCTACACCTTC.

The chain carries TRBV11-2 and TRBJ2-5, with D unclear. Germline V lookup: CDR1 SGHAT, CDR2 FQNNGV. The CDR3 is 13 amino acids. Trimming stripped 5 bases from V and 3 bases from J, with 10 bases between. The CDR3, as DNA: TGTGCCAGCAGCCCTCAACTGGAAGAGACCCAGTACTTC. Protein: CASSPQLEETQYF.

Worth noting for this clone: It is likely a read error, because the conserved phenylalanine at the end of the CDR3 is missing. The limits of the CDR3 on the DNA are not certain, so only TCRdb's listed CDR3 is given. The chain links TRBV19 to TRBJ1-4. The CDR3 spans 11 residues, counting both ends. Looked up from germline, CDR1 is LNHDA and CDR2 is SQIVND (reference sequence). The CDR3 reads CASFTNSVRSL.

The chain has TRBV24-1 and TRBJ2-2; TRBD1 matches at 11 bases. V lost 3 bases, J lost 7 bases, and 9 bases stayed unmatched. Germline V gene data show CDR1 as KGHDR and CDR2 as SFDVKD. This CDR3 has 17 amino acids. As DNA, the CDR3 is TGTGCCACCAGTGATGCCCCGGGACAGGGGGAAGTCGGGGAGCTGTTTTTT. Its protein is CATSDAPGQGEVGELFF.

J is TRBJ1-1 and V is TRBV6-5; D is possibly TRBD1 (5 bases). Trimming shortened V by 2 bases and J by 4 bases, and 14 bases separated the two germline ends. This CDR3 has 15 amino acids. Germline V gene lookup returns CDR1 MNHEY and CDR2 SVGAGI. The CDR3 loop reads CASSYSFARGTEAFF. The CDR3 DNA reads as TGTGCCAGCAGTTACAGTTTTGCAAGGGGCACTGAAGCTTTCTTT.

The chain joins TRBV5-6 to TRBJ1-5, with D unclear. The CDR3 is made up of 12 amino acids. Trimming left V 4 bases short and J 4 bases short, with 6 bases between. In germline, CDR1 is SGHDT, CDR2 YYEEEE. The CDR3 is CASSIGNQPQHF. The DNA of the CDR3 is TGTGCCAGCAGCATCGGGAATCAGCCCCAGCATTTT.

The rearrangement joins TRBV7-3 to TRBJ2-5; 7 positions agree with TRBD2. V lost 2 bases and J lost 9; bases outside the gene matches: 6. The CDR3 is 13 amino acids. Germline loops: CDR1 SGHTA, CDR2 FQGTGA. The CDR3 is CASSLERGRAQYF. Written as DNA, the CDR3 is TGTGCCAGCAGCTTAGAGCGTGGGAGGGCCCAGTACTTC.

This chain uses TRBV11-2 with TRBJ1-1, with TRBD1 matching over 9 bases. The CDR3 loop spans 14 amino acids. Germline V lookup: CDR1 SGHAT, CDR2 FQNNGV. Unmatched junction bases numbered 2, after V lost 0 bases and J lost 6 bases. In DNA form, the CDR3 reads TGTGCCAGCAGCTTAGAAGGGACAGGGTCTGAAGCTTTCTTT. Translated: CASSLEGTGSEAFF.

The rearrangement uses TRBV30 and TRBJ1-2; 8 bases are a match to TRBD1. The CDR3 runs to 13 residues. Per germline, CDR1 GTSNPN and CDR2 SVGIG (reference sequence). Trimming took 4 bases from V and 7 from J; bases not matched to a gene: 8. The CDR3 DNA sequence: TGTGCCTGGAACAGGGGGGGGTCGAGTGGCTACACCTTC. Translating gives CAWNRGGSSGYTF.

This clone was observed a single time. V gene TRBV10-2 combines with J gene TRBJ2-5; D possibly corresponds to TRBD1 (6 bases). CDR3 length equals 19 residues. CDR1 is WSHSY and CDR2 is SAAADI in the germline V gene. V shed 0 bases and J shed 5 bases, with 25 bases lying between them. In nucleotides, the CDR3 is TGCGCCAGCAGTGAGTCGAGGGTAATAGGGGGATCCTCAACGGAGACCCAGTACTTC. Translating gives CASSESRVIGGSSTETQYF.

This rearrangement joins TRBV28 to TRBJ1-6; D uncertain. The V gene lost 11 bases and the J gene lost 3 bases, with 11 bases spanning the gap. Germline loops: CDR1 MDHEN, CDR2 SYDVKM. CDR3 length equals 13 residues. CDR3 region: CASSLNYNSPLHF. CDR3 sequence (DNA): TGTGCCTCAAGCCTAAACTATAATTCACCCCTCCACTTT.

The V call is TRBV6-5, the J call TRBJ1-4; TRBD1 is a possible D gene (5 bases). Between the trimmed V and J ends, which lost 8 bases and 1 base, there was a span of 14 bases. Germline V gene sequence: CDR1 MNHEY, CDR2 SVGAGI. This CDR3 region has 15 residues. CDR3 amino acids: CASRSPGGTNEKLFF. The CDR3 DNA sequence: TGTGCCAGCCGCTCCCCGGGGGGAACTAATGAAAAACTGTTTTTT.

This sequence joins TRBV7-3 and TRBJ1-1, with TRBD1 as a possible D gene (5 bases). Per the germline V gene, CDR1 is SGHTA and CDR2 is FQGTGA. CDR3 length equals 15 residues. V was trimmed by 0 bases and J by 6 bases, leaving 14 bases between them. CDR3 bases: TGTGCCAGCAGCTTAACGGTCAGGGATTCGGCTGAAGCTTTCTTT. Protein product: CASSLTVRDSAEAFF.

In nucleotides, the CDR3 is TGCGCCAGCAGTGCCACAGTTAATTCACCCCTCCACTTT. Its translation is CASSATVNSPLHF. The chain combines TRBV10-1 with TRBJ1-6; no definite D call. V dropped 4 bases and J dropped 6 bases, with 7 bases sitting between them. This CDR3 has 13 amino acids. The germline V gene encodes CDR1 WNHNN and CDR2 SYGVQD (reference sequence).

This sequence joins TRBV28 and TRBJ1-1, with TRBD1 as a possible D gene (6 bases). Between the trimmed V and J ends, which lost 6 bases and 9 bases, there was a span of 17 bases. Looked up from germline, CDR1 is MDHEN and CDR2 is SYDVKM. The CDR3 is 13 amino acids. The chain's CDR3 is CASRRSGVLQAFF. For the CDR3, the DNA is TGTGCCAGCAGAAGATCAGGGGTACTACAAGCTTTCTTT.

The chain has TRBV5-1 and TRBJ2-7, with D possibly TRBD1 on 6 matching bases. The CDR3 consists of 15 residues. The ends were cut back, 4 bases at V and 6 bases at J, with 20 bases in the middle. Germline lookup yields CDR1 SGHRS and CDR2 YFSETQ. The CDR3 is CASSPPRTAPTEQYF. The CDR3 nucleotides read TGCGCCAGCAGCCCCCCCAGGACAGCCCCTACCGAGCAGTACTTC.

About this clone: Other DNA sequences within the sample encode an identical CDR3. The rearrangement uses TRBV6-6 and TRBJ2-7, with D uncertain. Looked up from germline, CDR1 is MNHNY and CDR2 is SVGAGI (reference sequence). V was trimmed by 2 bases and J by 5 bases, leaving 4 bases between them. CDR3 length equals 11 residues. CDR3: CASSYRDEQYF. In DNA, the CDR3 is TGTGCCAGCAGTTACCGCGACGAGCAGTACTTC.